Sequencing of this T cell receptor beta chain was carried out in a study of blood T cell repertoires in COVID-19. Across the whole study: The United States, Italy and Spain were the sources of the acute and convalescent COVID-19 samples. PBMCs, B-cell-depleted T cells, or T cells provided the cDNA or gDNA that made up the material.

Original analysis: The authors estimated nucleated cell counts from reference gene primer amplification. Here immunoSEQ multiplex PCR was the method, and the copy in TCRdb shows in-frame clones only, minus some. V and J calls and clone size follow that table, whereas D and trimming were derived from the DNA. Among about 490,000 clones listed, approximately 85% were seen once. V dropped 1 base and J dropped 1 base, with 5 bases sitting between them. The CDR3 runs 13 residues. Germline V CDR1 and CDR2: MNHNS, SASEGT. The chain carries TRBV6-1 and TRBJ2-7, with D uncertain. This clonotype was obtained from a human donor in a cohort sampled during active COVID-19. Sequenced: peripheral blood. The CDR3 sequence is CASSEVLSYEQYF. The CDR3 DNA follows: TGTGCCAGCAGTGAAGTTCTTTCCTACGAGCAGTACTTC.